The 7 T cell receptor beta chains reported below all come from one sample, sequenced in a study of regulatory T cells in long-lasting Graves disease. Researchers made TCR beta libraries by using iRepertoire HTBI primers and running Arm-PCR on CDR3 regions. MiXCR, run by TCRdb on the multiplex PCR reads, gives a single entry per CDR3 protein. This repertoire shows hundreds of thousands of distinct CDR3 sequences, about 20% found once; its top ten account for around 13%. Time point described: persistent/refractory GD, antithyroid drugs over 5 years with positive TRAb. TCR sequences were obtained from RNA taken from PBMCs. The sequencing used peripheral blood mononuclear cells (PBMCs), collected when the disease was refractory, from a patient treated with antithyroid drugs. The receptors stem from a female donor with Graves disease.

The rearrangement joins TRBV12-3 or TRBV12-4 to TRBJ1-5; TRBD1 aligns across 9 bases. J gave up 6 bases and V 7 bases, and 7 bases lay outside the gene matches. The CDR3 has 14 residues. Written as DNA, the CDR3 is TGTGCCAGCAATTCAGACAGGGGGATTCAGCCCCAGCATTTT. Residues: CASNSDRGIQPQHF.

In this sample, this clonotype turned up many times. This chain joins TRBV7-9 and TRBJ2-7; D is possibly TRBD2 (5 bases). Germline V CDR1 and CDR2: SEHNR, FQNEAQ (reference sequence). This CDR3 contains 14 residues. Trimming shortened V by 7 bases and J by 6 bases, and 19 bases separated the two germline ends. The CDR3 DNA is TGTGCCAGCAAGCCCCTAGGCAGTGGACTCGAGCAGTACTTC. This translates into CASKPLGSGLEQYF.

The table lists this clonotype with many counts. CDR3 loop: CASEDTVGTQYF. As DNA, the CDR3 is TGTGCCAGCGAAGATACAGTGGGGACCCAGTACTTC. The chain carries TRBV6-1 and TRBJ2-5; D is unresolved. The CDR3 runs 12 residues. Germline assignment: CDR1 MNHNS and CDR2 SASEGT. V shed 8 bases and J shed 7 bases, with 14 bases lying between them.

This clonotype showed up just once. Possible read error: a much larger clone is one base away. The chain has TRBV7-2 and TRBJ2-7; D uncertain. Germline values: CDR1 SGHTA, CDR2 FQGNSA. The CDR3 is made up of 14 amino acids. The CDR3 DNA sequence: TGTGCCATCAGCCTCCGGATCGCCCCCTACGAGCAGTACTTC. Encoded protein: CAISLRIAPYEQYF.

The DNA of the CDR3 is TGTGCCACCTTCGGGGGAAAGCGCGGGGCCAACGTCCTGACTTTC. Translating gives CATFGGKRGANVLTF. The chain links TRBV6-1 to TRBJ2-6; possible D gene TRBD2, 6 bases. CDR1 is MNHNS, CDR2 SASEGT, per germline. This CDR3 has 15 residues. V dropped 10 bases and J dropped 4 bases, with 17 bases sitting between them.

There are many counts of this clonotype. The chain has TRBV28 and TRBJ1-3, with no clear D. CDR1 and CDR2 (germline): MDHEN, SYDVKM. The CDR3 is 11 residues long. Trimming took off 5 bases at V and 5 bases at J, with 4 bases between the two ends. CDR3 region: CASSRRNTIYF. The CDR3 nucleotides read TGTGCCAGCAGTAGGAGAAACACCATATATTTT.

This clonotype was recorded many times. The rearrangement uses TRBV11-3 and TRBJ1-6; 8 nucleotides align to TRBD1. The CDR3 covers 16 residues. Trimming at V came to 10 bases and at J to 7 bases, leaving 15 bases not matched to a gene. The germline V gene encodes CDR1 SGHNT and CDR2 YENEEA. This chain's CDR3 is CATQKGDRSYNSPLHF. For the CDR3, the DNA is TGTGCCACTCAGAAGGGGGACAGGAGCTACAATTCACCCCTCCACTTT.